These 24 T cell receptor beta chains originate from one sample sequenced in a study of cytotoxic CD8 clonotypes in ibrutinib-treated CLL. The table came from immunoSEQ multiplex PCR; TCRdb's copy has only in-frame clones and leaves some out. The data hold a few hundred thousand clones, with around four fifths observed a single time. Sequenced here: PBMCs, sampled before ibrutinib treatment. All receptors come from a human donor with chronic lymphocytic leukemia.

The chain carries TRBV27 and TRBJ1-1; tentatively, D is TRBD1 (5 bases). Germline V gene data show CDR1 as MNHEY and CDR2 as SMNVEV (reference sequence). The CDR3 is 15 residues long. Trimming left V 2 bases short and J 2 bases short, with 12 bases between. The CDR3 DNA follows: TGTGCCAGCAGTTTAAGGGGCAGGGAAAACACTGAAGCTTTCTTT. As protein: CASSLRGRENTEAFF.

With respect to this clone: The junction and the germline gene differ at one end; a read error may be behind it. CDR3 residues: CASSYSNFQGNSGYTF. CDR3 nucleotides: TGTGCCAGCAGTTACTCGAACTTTCAGGGTAACTCTGGCTACACCTTC. The genes are TRBV6-5 and TRBJ1-2; D possibly corresponds to TRBD1 (5 bases). The CDR3 runs 16 residues. In germline, CDR1 is MNHEY, CDR2 SVGAGI.

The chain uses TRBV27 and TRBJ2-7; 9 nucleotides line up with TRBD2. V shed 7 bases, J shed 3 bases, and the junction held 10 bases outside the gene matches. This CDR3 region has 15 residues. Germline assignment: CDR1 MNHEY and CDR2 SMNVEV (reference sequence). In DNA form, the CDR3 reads TGTGCCAGCACCCAAACCCTAGCGGGGAACTACGAGCAGTACTTC. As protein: CASTQTLAGNYEQYF.

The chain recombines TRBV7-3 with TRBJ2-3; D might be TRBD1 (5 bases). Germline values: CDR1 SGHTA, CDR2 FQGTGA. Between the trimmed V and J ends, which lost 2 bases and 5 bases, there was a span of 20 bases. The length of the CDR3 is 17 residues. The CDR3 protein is CASSLLGPRGGRDTQYF. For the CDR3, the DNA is TGTGCCAGCAGCTTATTGGGGCCTAGAGGTGGTAGAGATACGCAGTATTTT.

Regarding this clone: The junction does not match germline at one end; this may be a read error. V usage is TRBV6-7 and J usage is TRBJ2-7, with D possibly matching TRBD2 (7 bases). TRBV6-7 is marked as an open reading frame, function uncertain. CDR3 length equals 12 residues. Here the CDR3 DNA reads TGTGCCAGCAATGTACGGGGGGCGTTGCGCGGGTTC. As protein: CASNVRGALRGF.

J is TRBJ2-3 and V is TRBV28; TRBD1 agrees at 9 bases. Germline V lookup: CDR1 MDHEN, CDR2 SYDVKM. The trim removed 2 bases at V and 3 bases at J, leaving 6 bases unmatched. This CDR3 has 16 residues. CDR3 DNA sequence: TGTGCCAGCAGTTTAGCCGGGACAGGGTGGACAGATACGCAGTATTTT. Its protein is CASSLAGTGWTDTQYF.

The CDR3 spells CASSLGTSGRAGEQFF. The DNA for the CDR3 is TGCGCCAGCAGCTTGGGAACTAGCGGGAGGGCAGGTGAGCAGTTCTTC. This chain connects TRBV5-1 to TRBJ2-1, with 13 bases that match TRBD2. Germline values: CDR1 SGHRS, CDR2 YFSETQ. This CDR3 has 16 residues. With 0 bases clipped from V and 9 bases from J, the junction kept 6 bases outside the gene matches.

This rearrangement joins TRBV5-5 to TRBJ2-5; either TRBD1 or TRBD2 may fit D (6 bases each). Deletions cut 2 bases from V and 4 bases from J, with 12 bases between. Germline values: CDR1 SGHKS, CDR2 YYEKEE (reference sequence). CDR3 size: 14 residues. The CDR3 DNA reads TGTGCCAGCAGCTTATACGGGGGCGGAGAGACCCAGTACTTC. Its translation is CASSLYGGGETQYF. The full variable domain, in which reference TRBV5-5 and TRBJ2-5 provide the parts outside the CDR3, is DAGVTQSPTHLIKTRGQQVTLRCSPISGHKSVSWYQQVLGQGPQFIFQYYEKEERGRGNFPDRFSARQFPNYSSELNVNALLLGDSALYLCASSLYGGGETQYFGPGTRLLVL.

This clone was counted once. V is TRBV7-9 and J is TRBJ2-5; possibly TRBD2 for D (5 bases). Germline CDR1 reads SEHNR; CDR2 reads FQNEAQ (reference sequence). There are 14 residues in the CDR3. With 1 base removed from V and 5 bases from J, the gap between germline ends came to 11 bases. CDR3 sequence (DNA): TGTGCCAGCAGCTTAGTAGGTGGGGAGGAGACCCAGTACTTC. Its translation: CASSLVGGEETQYF.

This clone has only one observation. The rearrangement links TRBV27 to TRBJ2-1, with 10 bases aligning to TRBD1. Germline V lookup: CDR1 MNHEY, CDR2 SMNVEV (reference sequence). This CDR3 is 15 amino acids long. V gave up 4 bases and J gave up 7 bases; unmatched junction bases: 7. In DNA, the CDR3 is TGTGCCAGCAGTTCCGACAGGGGGCAGAGGAATGAGCAGTTCTTC. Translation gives CASSSDRGQRNEQFF.

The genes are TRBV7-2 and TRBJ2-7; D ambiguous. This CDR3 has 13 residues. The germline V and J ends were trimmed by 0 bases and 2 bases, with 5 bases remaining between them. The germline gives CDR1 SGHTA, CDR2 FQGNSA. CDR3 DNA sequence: TGTGCCAGCAGCTTAGCCCCTACCTACGAGCAGTACTTC. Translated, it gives CASSLAPTYEQYF.

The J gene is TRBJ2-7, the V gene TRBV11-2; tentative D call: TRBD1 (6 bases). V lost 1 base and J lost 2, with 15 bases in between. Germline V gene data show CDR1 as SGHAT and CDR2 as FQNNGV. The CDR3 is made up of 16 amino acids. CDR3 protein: CASSLGQGPLAYEQYF. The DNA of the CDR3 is TGTGCCAGCAGCTTAGGTCAGGGGCCGCTAGCCTACGAGCAGTACTTC.

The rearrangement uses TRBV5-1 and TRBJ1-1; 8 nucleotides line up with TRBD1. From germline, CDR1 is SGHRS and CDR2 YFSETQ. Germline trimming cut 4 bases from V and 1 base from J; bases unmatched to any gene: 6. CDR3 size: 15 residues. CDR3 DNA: TGCGCCAGCAGCGTCATGACAGGGGCGAACACTGAAGCTTTCTTT. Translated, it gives CASSVMTGANTEAFF.

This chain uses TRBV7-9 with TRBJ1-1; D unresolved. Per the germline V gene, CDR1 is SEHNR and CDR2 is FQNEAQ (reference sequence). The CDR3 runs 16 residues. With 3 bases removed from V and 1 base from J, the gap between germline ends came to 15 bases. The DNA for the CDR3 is TGTGCCAGCAGCTTCTGGGGTGCCAGAAAGAACACTGAAGCTTTCTTT. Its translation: CASSFWGARKNTEAFF. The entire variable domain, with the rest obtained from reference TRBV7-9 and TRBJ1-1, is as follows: DTGVSQNPRHKITKRGQNVTFRCDPISEHNRLYWYRQTLGQGPEFLTYFQNEAQLEKSRLLSDRFSAERPKGSFSTLEIQRTEQGDSAMYLCASSFWGARKNTEAFFGQGTRLTVV.

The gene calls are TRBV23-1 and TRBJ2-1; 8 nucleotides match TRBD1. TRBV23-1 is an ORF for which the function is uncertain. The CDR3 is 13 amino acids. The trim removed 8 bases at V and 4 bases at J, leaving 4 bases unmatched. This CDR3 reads CASRDRRYNEQFF. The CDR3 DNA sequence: TGCGCCAGCCGGGACAGGAGATACAATGAGCAGTTCTTC.

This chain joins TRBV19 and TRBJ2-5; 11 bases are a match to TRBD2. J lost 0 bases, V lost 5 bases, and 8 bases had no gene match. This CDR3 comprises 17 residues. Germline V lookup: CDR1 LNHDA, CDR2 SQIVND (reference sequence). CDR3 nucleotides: TGTGCCAGTAGTTCCTGGACTAGCGGGTATTACCAAGAGACCCAGTACTTC. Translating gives CASSSWTSGYYQETQYF. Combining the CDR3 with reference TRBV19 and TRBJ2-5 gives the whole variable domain DGGITQSPKYLFRKEGQNVTLSCEQNLNHDAMYWYRQDPGQGLRLIYYSQIVNDFQKGDIAEGYSVSREKKESFPLTVTSAQKNPTAFYLCASSSWTSGYYQETQYFGPGTRLLVL.

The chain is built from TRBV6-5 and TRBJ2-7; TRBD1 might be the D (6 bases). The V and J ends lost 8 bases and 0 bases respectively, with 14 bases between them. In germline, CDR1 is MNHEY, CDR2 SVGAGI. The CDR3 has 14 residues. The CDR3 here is CASAGTTSSYEQYF. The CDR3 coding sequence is TGTGCCAGCGCCGGGACAACAAGCTCCTACGAGCAGTACTTC.

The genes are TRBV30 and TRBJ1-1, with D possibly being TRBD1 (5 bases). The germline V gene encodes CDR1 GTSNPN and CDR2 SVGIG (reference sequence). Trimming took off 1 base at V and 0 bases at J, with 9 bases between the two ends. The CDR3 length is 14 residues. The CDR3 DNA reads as TGTGCCTGGAGTGGGGACGGAATGAACACTGAAGCTTTCTTT. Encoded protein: CAWSGDGMNTEAFF.

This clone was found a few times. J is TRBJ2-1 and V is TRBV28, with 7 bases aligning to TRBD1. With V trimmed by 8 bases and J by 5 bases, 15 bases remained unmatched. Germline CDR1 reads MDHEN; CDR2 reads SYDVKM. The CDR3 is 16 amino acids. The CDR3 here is CASSLEQDRYDNEQFF. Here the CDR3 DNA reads TGTGCCAGCTCCTTGGAGCAGGACAGGTACGACAATGAGCAGTTCTTC.

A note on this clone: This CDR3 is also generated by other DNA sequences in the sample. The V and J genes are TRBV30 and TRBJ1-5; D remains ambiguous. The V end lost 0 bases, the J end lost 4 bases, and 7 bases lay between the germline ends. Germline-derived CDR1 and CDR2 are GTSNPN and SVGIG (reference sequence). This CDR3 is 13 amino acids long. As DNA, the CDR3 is TGTGCCTGGAGTGTCCAAGTTAATCAGCCCCAGCATTTT. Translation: CAWSVQVNQPQHF.

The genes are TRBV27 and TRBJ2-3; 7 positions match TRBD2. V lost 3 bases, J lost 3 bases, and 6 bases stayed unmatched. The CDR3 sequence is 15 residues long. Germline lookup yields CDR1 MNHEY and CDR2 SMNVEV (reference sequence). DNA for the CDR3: TGTGCCAGCAGTTTCCCGTCGGGACTAACAGATACGCAGTATTTT. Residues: CASSFPSGLTDTQYF.

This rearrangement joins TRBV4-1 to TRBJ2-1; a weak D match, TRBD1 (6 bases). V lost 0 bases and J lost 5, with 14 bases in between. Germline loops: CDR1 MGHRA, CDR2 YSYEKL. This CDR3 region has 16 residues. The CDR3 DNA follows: TGCGCCAGCAGCCAAGACGACAGGTACAGACACAATGAGCAGTTCTTC. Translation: CASSQDDRYRHNEQFF.

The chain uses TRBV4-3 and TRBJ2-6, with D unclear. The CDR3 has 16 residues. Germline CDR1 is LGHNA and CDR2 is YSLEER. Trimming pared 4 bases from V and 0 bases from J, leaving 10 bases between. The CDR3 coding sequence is TGCGCCAGCAGCCGATGGGATAGCTCTGGGGCCAACGTCCTGACTTTC. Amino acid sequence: CASSRWDSSGANVLTF.

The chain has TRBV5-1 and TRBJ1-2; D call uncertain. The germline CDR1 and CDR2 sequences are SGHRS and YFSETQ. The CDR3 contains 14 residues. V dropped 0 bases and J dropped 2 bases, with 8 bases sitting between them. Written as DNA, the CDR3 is TGCGCCAGCAGCTTGGAACCTTACAACTATGGCTACACCTTC. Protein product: CASSLEPYNYGYTF.